This TCR beta chain was recovered during a study of blood T cell repertoires in COVID-19 (TCRdb year 2020). Broadly, across the study: Samples covering the acute and convalescent phases of COVID-19 were provided by collaborators in the United States, Italy and Spain. Deeply sampled blood TCRbeta repertoires from subjects exposed to, actively infected with, or recovered from COVID-19 were included in the dataset. Where HLA class I and class II types were available, the types were taken from metadata supplied by the sample provider, not from assay-based typing. Samples were obtained from the ongoing ImmuneRACE study (first 160 participants) and from roughly 1,300 subjects provided by 6 global collaborators. A freely available public database, intended as a resource for researchers studying the immune response to SARS-CoV-2, is where the repertoires were released. Nearly every sample came with metadata listing a de-identified subject ID, COVID-19 status, age in years and sex. The material from the prospective study consisted of cDNA or gDNA derived from T cells, B-cell-depleted T cells, or PBMCs. Summary of the overall study and its limitations: The amount of clinical and demographic metadata varied by source and participant and was provided uncurated.

Note on this clone: The target of this receptor is not known. The input lacks base qualities; no much larger clone sits a single base away.

TCRbeta CDR3 regions were amplified from genomic DNA using the immunoSEQ Assay, a bias-controlled multiplex PCR. The authors' analysis ran thus. Within the assay, amplification of reference gene primers was used to estimate how many nucleated cells each sample contained. To quantify the absolute abundance of each unique TCRbeta CDR3 rearrangement, sequence reads were collapsed and filtered. Productive Simpson clonality was computed per sample as the square root of Simpson's diversity index over productive rearrangements. The table comes from immuneACCESS by way of TCRdb, which keeps in-frame sequences with V and J called. Part of the clones is missing from these tables; in studies checked, under half for an unresolved V gene and the rest for unknown reasons. V and J calls and clone size come straight from that table; D and trimming were deduced from the DNA. The sample table lists some 180,000 clones, 82% of them with a count of one. The leading ten clones occupy around 8% of the sample.

At one collaborating source in Seattle, patients were enrolled during active infection and were followed longitudinally through the course of disease. Each collaborating institution followed its own protocols to collect whole blood in K2EDTA tubes. Collaborator samples were shipped for TCRbeta analysis as frozen whole blood, isolated PBMCs, or DNA extracted from either sample type. CDR1 SGHVS and CDR2 FQNEAQ are derived from the germline V gene. From the cysteine up to the phenylalanine, the CDR3 has a length of 14 residues. Only the CDR3 portion is preserved as DNA: 42 bases, with reading frame beginning at the first base. V loses 1 base of germline sequence and J loses 4 bases, and the interval between the two ends is 10 bases.

The specimen sequenced was peripheral blood. This clonotype was sampled from a woman aged 60-75 years with COVID-19, enrolled during active disease. In this chain, TRBV7-8 is recombined with TRBJ1-2; TRBD1 is possibly the D segment (5 matching bases). The CDR3 protein: CASSLDAGSYGYTF. The nucleotides are TGTGCCAGCAGCTTAGATGCAGGGTCCTATGGCTACACCTTC.